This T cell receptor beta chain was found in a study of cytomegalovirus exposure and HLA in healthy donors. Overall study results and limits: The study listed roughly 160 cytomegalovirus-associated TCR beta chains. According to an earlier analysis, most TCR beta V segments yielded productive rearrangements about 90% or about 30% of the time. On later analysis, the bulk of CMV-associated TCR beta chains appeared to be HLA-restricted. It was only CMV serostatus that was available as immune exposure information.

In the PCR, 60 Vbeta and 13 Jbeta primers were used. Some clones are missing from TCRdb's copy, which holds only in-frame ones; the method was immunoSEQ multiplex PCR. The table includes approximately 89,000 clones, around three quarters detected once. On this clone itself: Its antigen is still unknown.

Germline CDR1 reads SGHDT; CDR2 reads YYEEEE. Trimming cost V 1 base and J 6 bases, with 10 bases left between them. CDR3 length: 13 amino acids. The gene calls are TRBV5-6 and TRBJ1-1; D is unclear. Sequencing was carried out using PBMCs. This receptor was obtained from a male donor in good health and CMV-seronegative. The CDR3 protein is CASSLISHPEAFF. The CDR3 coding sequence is TGTGCCAGCAGCTTGATTAGCCACCCTGAAGCTTTCTTT.